The clone carrying this T cell receptor (beta chain) occurred many times. The antigen is undetermined. The data were obtained in a study of CD8 T cells in ankylosing spondylitis. General study points: Ankylosing spondylitis blood seemed to carry a telltale TCR beta motif made of fewer than 10 highly homologous variants. Disease-linked clones reportedly concentrated significantly in matched ankylosing spondylitis synovial fluid.

With molecular barcodes, quantitative 5'-RACE was used to make the TCR beta libraries. TCRdb reanalysed the 5' RACE reads using MiXCR and keeps one entry per CDR3 protein. The data show fewer than 150,000 distinct CDR3 sequences, approximately 7.4% seen once. The CDR3 spans 14 residues. Trimming stripped 1 base from V and 9 bases from J, with 10 bases between. Germline assignment: CDR1 LGHNA and CDR2 YSLEER. This rearrangement joins TRBV4-3 to TRBJ1-6, with D possibly being TRBD1 (5 bases). The sequence was collected from a female donor with ankylosing spondylitis or in good health (not recorded which). Sequencing was performed on blood, either unsorted or a sorted T cell fraction (not recorded which). The CDR3 is CASSQALGPSPLHF. The CDR3 nucleotides are TGCGCCAGCAGCCAAGCCTTGGGGCCTTCACCCCTCCACTTT.